This entry concerns a single TCR beta chain. The antigen is unknown. Assay used: immunoSEQ multiplex PCR; TCRdb lists only in-frame clones, some missing. The sample yields some 100,000 clones, over 85% seen once. The data were taken from a study of siplizumab effects on memory and regulatory T cells. V shed 5 bases, J shed 0 bases, and the junction held 9 bases outside the gene matches. There are 17 residues in the CDR3. Germline CDR1 reads SEHNR; CDR2 reads FQNEAQ (reference sequence). The study, taken as a whole, reports: Under siplizumab, an average about 70% of mappable alloreactive CD4+ clones were Treg-derived, compared with approximately 27% in controls.

The chain links TRBV7-9 to TRBJ2-4; 8 nucleotides match TRBD2. The sample comprised CD8+ T cells sorted from blood. The TCR was taken from a human donor in good health. The CDR3 region is CASSAPGTRVAKNIQYF. CDR3 coding DNA: TGTGCCAGCAGCGCCCCGGGGACTAGAGTAGCCAAAAACATTCAGTACTTC. The whole variable domain, remainder taken from reference TRBV7-9 and TRBJ2-4, is DTGVSQNPRHKITKRGQNVTFRCDPISEHNRLYWYRQTLGQGPEFLTYFQNEAQLEKSRLLSDRFSAERPKGSFSTLEIQRTEQGDSAMYLCASSAPGTRVAKNIQYFGAGTRLSVL.